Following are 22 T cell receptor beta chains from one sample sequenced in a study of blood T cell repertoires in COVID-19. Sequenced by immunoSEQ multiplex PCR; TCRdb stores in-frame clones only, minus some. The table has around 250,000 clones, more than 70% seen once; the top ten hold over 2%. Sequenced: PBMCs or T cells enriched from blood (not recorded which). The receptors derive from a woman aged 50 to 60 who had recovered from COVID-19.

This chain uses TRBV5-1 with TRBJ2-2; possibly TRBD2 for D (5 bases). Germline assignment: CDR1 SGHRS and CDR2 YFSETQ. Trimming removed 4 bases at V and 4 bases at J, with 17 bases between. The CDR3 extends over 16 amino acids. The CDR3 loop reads CASSPPSDLATGELFF. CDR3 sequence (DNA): TGCGCCAGCAGCCCCCCCTCGGATCTAGCCACCGGGGAGCTGTTTTTT.

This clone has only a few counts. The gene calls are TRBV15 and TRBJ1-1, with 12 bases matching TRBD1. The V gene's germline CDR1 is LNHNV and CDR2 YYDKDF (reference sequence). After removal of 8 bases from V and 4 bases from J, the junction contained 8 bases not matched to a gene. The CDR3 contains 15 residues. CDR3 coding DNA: TGTGCCACCTTTGAACCGGGACAGGGGGCCACTGAAGCTTTCTTT. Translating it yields CATFEPGQGATEAFF.

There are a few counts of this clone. As DNA, the CDR3 is TGTGCCAGCAGCCCCTCGTCCGAGGAAGCTTTCTTT. Its protein product is CASSPSSEEAFF. The chain is built from TRBV5-5 and TRBJ1-1, with D unclear. Trimming pared 4 bases from V and 8 bases from J, leaving 12 bases between. The CDR3 extends over 12 amino acids. CDR1 SGHKS and CDR2 YYEKEE come from the germline V gene (reference sequence).

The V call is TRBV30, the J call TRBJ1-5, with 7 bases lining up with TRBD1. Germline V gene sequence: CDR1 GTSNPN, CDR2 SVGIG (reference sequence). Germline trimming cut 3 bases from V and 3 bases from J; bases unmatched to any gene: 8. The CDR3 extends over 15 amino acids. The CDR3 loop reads CAWSAVGQFNQPQHF. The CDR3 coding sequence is TGTGCCTGGAGCGCCGTGGGACAGTTCAATCAGCCCCAGCATTTT.

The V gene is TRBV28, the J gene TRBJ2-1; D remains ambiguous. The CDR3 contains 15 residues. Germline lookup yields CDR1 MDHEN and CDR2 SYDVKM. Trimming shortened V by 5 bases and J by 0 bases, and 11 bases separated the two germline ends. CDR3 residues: CASSPPYSSYNEQFF. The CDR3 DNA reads TGTGCCAGCAGTCCGCCGTACAGCTCCTACAATGAGCAGTTCTTC.

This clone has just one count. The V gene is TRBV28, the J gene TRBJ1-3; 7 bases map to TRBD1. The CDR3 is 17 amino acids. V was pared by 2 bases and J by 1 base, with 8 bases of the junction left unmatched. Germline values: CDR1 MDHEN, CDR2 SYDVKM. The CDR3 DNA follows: TGTGCCAGCAGTTTAAGAGACAGGGCGAGATCTGGAAACACCATATATTTT. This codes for CASSLRDRARSGNTIYF.

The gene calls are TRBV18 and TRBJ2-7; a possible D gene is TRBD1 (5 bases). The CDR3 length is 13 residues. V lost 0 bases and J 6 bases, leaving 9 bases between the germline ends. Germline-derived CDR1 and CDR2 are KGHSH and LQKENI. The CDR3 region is CASSPPLGVEQYF. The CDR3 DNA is TGTGCCAGCTCACCACCGTTAGGGGTCGAGCAGTACTTC.

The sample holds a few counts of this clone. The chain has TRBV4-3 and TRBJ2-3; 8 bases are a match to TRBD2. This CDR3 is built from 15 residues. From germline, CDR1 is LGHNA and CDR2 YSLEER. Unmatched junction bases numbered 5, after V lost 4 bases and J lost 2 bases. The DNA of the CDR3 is TGCGCCAGCAGCCTGCGGGGGGCCCACACAGATACGCAGTATTTT. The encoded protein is CASSLRGAHTDTQYF.

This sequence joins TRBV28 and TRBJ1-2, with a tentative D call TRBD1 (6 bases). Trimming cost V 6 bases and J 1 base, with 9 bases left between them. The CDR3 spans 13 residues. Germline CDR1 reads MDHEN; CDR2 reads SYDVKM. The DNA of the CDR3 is TGTGCCAGCAGGGGCAGGGGTAACTATGGCTACACCTTC. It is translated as CASRGRGNYGYTF.

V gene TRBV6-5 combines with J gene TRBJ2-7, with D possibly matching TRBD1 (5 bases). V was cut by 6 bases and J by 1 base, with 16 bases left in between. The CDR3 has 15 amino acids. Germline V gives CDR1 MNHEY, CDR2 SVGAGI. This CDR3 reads CASSRTGALSYEQYF. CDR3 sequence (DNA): TGTGCCAGCAGCAGAACAGGAGCCCTATCCTACGAGCAGTACTTC.

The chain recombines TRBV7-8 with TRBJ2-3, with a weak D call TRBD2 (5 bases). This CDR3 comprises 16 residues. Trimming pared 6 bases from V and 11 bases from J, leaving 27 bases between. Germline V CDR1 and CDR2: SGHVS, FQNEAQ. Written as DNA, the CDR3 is TGTGCCAGCAGTTCGGGCCCTCCCCGGTGGGGAGTGGAGCAGTATTTT. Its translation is CASSSGPPRWGVEQYF.

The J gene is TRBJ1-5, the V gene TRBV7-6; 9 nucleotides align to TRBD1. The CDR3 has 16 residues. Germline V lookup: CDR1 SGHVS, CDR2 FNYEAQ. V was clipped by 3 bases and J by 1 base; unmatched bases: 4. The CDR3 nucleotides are TGTGCCAGCAGCTTGGGACAGGGATTGAGCAATCAGCCCCAGCATTTT. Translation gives CASSLGQGLSNQPQHF. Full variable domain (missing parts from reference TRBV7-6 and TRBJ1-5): GAGVSQSPRYKVTKRGQDVALRCDPISGHVSLYWYRQALGQGPEFLTYFNYEAQQDKSGLPNDRFSAERPEGSISTLTIQRTEQRDSAMYRCASSLGQGLSNQPQHFGDGTRLSIL.

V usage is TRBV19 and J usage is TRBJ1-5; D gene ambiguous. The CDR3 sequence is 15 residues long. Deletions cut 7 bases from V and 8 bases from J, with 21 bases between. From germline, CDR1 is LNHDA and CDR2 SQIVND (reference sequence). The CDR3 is CASKEGMVNVEPQHF. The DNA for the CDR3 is TGTGCCAGTAAGGAGGGCATGGTGAATGTGGAGCCCCAGCATTTT.

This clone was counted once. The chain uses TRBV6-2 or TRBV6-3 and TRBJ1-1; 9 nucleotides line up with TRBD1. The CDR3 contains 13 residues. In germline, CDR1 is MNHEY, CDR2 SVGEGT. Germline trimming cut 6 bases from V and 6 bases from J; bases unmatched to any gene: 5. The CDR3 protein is CASSLQGAPEAFF. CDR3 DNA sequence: TGTGCCAGCAGCCTACAGGGGGCCCCTGAAGCTTTCTTT.

The CDR3 here is CASSLAGGGVGNIQYF. The CDR3 region has the DNA TGTGCCAGCAGCCTGGCCGGCGGGGGGGTCGGAAACATTCAGTACTTC. The gene calls are TRBV7-8 and TRBJ2-4; the match to TRBD2 covers 9 bases. Unmatched junction bases numbered 11, after V lost 5 bases and J lost 6 bases. Germline lookup yields CDR1 SGHVS and CDR2 FQNEAQ. This CDR3 spans 16 amino acids. Using reference TRBV7-8 and TRBJ2-4 for the parts outside the CDR3, the full variable domain is GAGVSQSPRYKVAKRGQDVALRCDPISGHVSLFWYQQALGQGPEFLTYFQNEAQLDKSGLPSDRFFAERPEGSVSTLKIQRTQQEDSAVYLCASSLAGGGVGNIQYFGAGTRLSVL.

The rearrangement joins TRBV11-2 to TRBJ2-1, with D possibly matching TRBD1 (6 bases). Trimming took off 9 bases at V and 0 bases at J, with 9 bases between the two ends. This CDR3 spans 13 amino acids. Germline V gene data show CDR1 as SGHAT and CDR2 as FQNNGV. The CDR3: CASTGLSYNEQFF. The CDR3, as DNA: TGTGCCAGTACAGGGCTCTCCTACAATGAGCAGTTCTTC. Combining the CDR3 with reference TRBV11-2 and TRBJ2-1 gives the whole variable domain EAGVAQSPRYKIIEKRQSVAFWCNPISGHATLYWYQQILGQGPKLLIQFQNNGVVDDSQLPKDRFSAERLKGVDSTLKIQPAKLEDSAVYLCASTGLSYNEQFFGPGTRLTVL.

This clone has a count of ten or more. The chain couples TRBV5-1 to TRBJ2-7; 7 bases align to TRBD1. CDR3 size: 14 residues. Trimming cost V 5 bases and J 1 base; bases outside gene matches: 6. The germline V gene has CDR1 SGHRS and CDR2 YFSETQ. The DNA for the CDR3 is TGCGCCAGCAGTCTGGACAGGCCATCCTACGAGCAGTACTTC. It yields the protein CASSLDRPSYEQYF.

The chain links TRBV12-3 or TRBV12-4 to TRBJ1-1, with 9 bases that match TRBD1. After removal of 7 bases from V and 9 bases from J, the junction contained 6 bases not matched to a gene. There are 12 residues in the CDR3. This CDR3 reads CASKQGAIQAFF. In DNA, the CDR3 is TGTGCCAGCAAACAGGGGGCCATCCAAGCTTTCTTT.

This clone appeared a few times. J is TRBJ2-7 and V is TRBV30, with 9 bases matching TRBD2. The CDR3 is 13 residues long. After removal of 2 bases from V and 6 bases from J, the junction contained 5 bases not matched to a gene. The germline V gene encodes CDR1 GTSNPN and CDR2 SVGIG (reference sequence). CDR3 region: CAWSKRTSVEQYF. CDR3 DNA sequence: TGTGCCTGGAGTAAGCGGACTAGCGTCGAGCAGTACTTC. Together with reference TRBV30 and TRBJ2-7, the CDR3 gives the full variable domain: SQTIHQWPATLVQPVGSPLSLECTVEGTSNPNLYWYRQAAGRGLQLLFYSVGIGQISSEVPQNLSASRPQDRQFILSSKKLLLSDSGFYLCAWSKRTSVEQYFGPGTRLTVT.

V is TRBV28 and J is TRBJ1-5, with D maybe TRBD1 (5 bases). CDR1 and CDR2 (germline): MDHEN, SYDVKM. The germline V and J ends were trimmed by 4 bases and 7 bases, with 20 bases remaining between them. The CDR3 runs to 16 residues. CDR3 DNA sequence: TGTGCCAGCAGTTCAGGATCCCGGGGGGGGAAGCAGCCCCAGCATTTT. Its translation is CASSSGSRGGKQPQHF.

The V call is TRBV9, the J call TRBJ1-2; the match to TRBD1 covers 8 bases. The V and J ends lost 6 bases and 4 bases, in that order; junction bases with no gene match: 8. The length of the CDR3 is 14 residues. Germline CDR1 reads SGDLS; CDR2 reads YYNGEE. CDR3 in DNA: TGTGCCAGCAACCGACAGGGGCAGGGCTATGGCTACACCTTC. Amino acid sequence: CASNRQGQGYGYTF.

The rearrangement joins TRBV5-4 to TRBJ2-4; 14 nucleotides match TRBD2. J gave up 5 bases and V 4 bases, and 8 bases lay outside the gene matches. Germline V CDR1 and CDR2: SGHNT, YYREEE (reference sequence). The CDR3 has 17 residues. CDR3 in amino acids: CASSPTSGRALENIQYF. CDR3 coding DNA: TGTGCCAGCAGCCCGACTAGCGGGAGGGCCTTGGAAAACATTCAGTACTTC.